The rows below give T cell receptor beta chains drawn from one sample of a study of blood T cells in healthy people across ages. TCRdb ran MiXCR on the 5' RACE reads and lists one entry per CDR3 protein. Among fewer than 2,000,000 distinct CDR3 sequences listed, roughly 43% were seen once. The sample taken for sequencing was blood. Source of these receptors: a human donor in good health. CDR3s include the opening cysteine and the closing phenylalanine or tryptophan. Each record gives: D gene, clone size, J gene, V gene, CDR3 protein, CDR3 DNA. A D gene is named only where the DNA matches it firmly. Clone size is shown for a subset of rows, as once, few, many or a class of expanded clone.

D gene: TRBD2
clone size: .
J gene: TRBJ2-1
V gene: TRBV12-3/TRBV12-4
CDR3 protein: CASSTGLETRGGFF
CDR3 DNA: TGTGCCAGCAGTACGGGACTAGAAACCCGTGGTGGGTTCTTC

D gene: .
clone size: .
J gene: TRBJ1-1
V gene: TRBV29-1
CDR3 protein: CSVKRAGQTEAFF
CDR3 DNA: TGCAGCGTTAAAAGGGCAGGCCAGACTGAAGCTTTCTTT

D gene: .
clone size: .
J gene: TRBJ2-1
V gene: TRBV7-9
CDR3 protein: CASSLSISFEQFF
CDR3 DNA: TGTGCCAGCAGCTTATCCATTTCGTTTGAGCAGTTCTTC

D gene: .
clone size: .
J gene: TRBJ2-3
V gene: TRBV15
CDR3 protein: CATTQRSRPDTQYF
CDR3 DNA: TGTGCCACCACACAGAGAAGCAGGCCAGATACGCAGTATTTT

D gene: .
clone size: .
J gene: TRBJ2-3
V gene: TRBV6-2/TRBV6-3
CDR3 protein: CASSYEGAHTDTQYF
CDR3 DNA: TGTGCCAGCAGTTATGAAGGGGCCCACACAGATACGCAGTATTTT

D gene: .
clone size: few
J gene: TRBJ2-3
V gene: TRBV9
CDR3 protein: CASSVAGTAQYF
CDR3 DNA: TGTGCCAGCAGCGTAGCAGGTACGGCGCAGTATTTT

D gene: .
clone size: .
J gene: TRBJ1-2
V gene: TRBV12-3/TRBV12-4
CDR3 protein: CASSHTTNYGHTF
CDR3 DNA: TGTGCCAGCAGCCACACAACTAACTATGGCCACACCTTC

D gene: .
clone size: few
J gene: TRBJ1-2
V gene: TRBV6-5
CDR3 protein: CASSYEGYGYGYTF
CDR3 DNA: TGTGCCAGCAGTTACGAGGGGTACGGCTATGGCTACACCTTC

D gene: .
clone size: few
J gene: TRBJ2-5
V gene: TRBV7-9
CDR3 protein: CASSPSVAEQETQYF
CDR3 DNA: TGTGCCAGCAGCCCGTCCGTGGCAGAACAAGAGACCCAGTACTTC

D gene: TRBD2
clone size: .
J gene: TRBJ2-1
V gene: TRBV5-1
CDR3 protein: CASSSRRGGGFGNEQFF
CDR3 DNA: TGCGCCAGCAGCTCCCGTCGGGGCGGGGGGTTCGGCAATGAGCAGTTCTTC

D gene: .
clone size: few
J gene: TRBJ2-1
V gene: TRBV5-1
CDR3 protein: CASSTGLFNEQFF
CDR3 DNA: TGCGCCAGCAGCACGGGACTTTTCAATGAGCAGTTCTTC

D gene: .
clone size: .
J gene: TRBJ1-2
V gene: TRBV7-3
CDR3 protein: CASSFSSDSYYGYTF
CDR3 DNA: TGTGCCAGCAGCTTTTCTTCGGACAGCTACTATGGCTACACCTTC

D gene: .
clone size: .
J gene: TRBJ1-1
V gene: TRBV6-2/TRBV6-3
CDR3 protein: CASSSQGFSEAFF
CDR3 DNA: TGTGCCAGCAGTTCCCAGGGTTTTTCCGAAGCTTTCTTT

D gene: .
clone size: few
J gene: TRBJ1-1
V gene: TRBV7-2
CDR3 protein: CASSPTDLRTEAFF
CDR3 DNA: TGTGCCAGCAGCCCGACAGATCTACGGACTGAAGCTTTCTTT

D gene: .
clone size: .
J gene: TRBJ1-1
V gene: TRBV2
CDR3 protein: CASSDPINTEAFF
CDR3 DNA: TGTGCCAGCAGTGACCCCATTAACACTGAAGCTTTCTTT

D gene: .
clone size: many
J gene: TRBJ2-7
V gene: TRBV29-1
CDR3 protein: CSVLKDTLYEQYF
CDR3 DNA: TGCAGCGTCCTAAAGGACACTCTCTACGAGCAGTACTTC

D gene: .
clone size: few
J gene: TRBJ1-1
V gene: TRBV29-1
CDR3 protein: CSVLGWGNTEAFF
CDR3 DNA: TGCAGCGTCCTCGGATGGGGGAACACTGAAGCTTTCTTT

D gene: .
clone size: .
J gene: TRBJ2-5
V gene: TRBV20-1
CDR3 protein: CSARRIGETQYF
CDR3 DNA: TGCAGTGCTAGACGGATTGGAGAGACCCAGTACTTC

D gene: .
clone size: many
J gene: TRBJ2-3
V gene: TRBV7-6
CDR3 protein: CASSLEGFVTDTQYF
CDR3 DNA: TGTGCCAGCAGCTTAGAGGGTTTTGTCACAGATACGCAGTATTTT

D gene: .
clone size: .
J gene: TRBJ2-5
V gene: TRBV25-1
CDR3 protein: CASSEVGRAEAKPKGPETQYF
CDR3 DNA: TGTGCCAGCAGTGAGGTCGGTCGAGCCGAGGCCAAACCTAAAGGACCAGAGACCCAGTACTTC

D gene: .
clone size: .
J gene: TRBJ2-1
V gene: TRBV10-3
CDR3 protein: CAISDLDFYNERFF
CDR3 DNA: TGTGCCATCAGTGATTTGGACTTCTACAATGAGCGGTTCTTC

D gene: TRBD2
clone size: .
J gene: TRBJ2-7
V gene: TRBV27
CDR3 protein: CASSPHASGALYEQYF
CDR3 DNA: TGTGCCAGCAGCCCTCACGCTAGCGGAGCCCTCTACGAGCAGTACTTC

D gene: .
clone size: .
J gene: TRBJ1-1
V gene: TRBV4-1
CDR3 protein: CASSLLPGSLNTEAFF
CDR3 DNA: TGCGCCAGCAGCCTACTGCCGGGCAGCCTGAACACTGAAGCTTTCTTT

D gene: TRBD2
clone size: .
J gene: TRBJ2-1
V gene: TRBV5-5
CDR3 protein: CASSLLAGDWLEQFF
CDR3 DNA: TGTGCCAGCAGCCTGTTAGCGGGCGATTGGCTTGAGCAGTTCTTC

D gene: .
clone size: many
J gene: TRBJ2-5
V gene: TRBV7-2
CDR3 protein: CASHRANQETQYF
CDR3 DNA: TGTGCCAGCCACCGGGCTAACCAAGAGACCCAGTACTTC

D gene: .
clone size: .
J gene: TRBJ2-2
V gene: TRBV7-2
CDR3 protein: CASSLGPSTNTGELFF
CDR3 DNA: TGTGCCAGCAGCTTAGGACCGTCAACGAACACCGGGGAGCTGTTTTTT

D gene: TRBD1
clone size: .
J gene: TRBJ2-7
V gene: TRBV14
CDR3 protein: CASSPLQQGSEQYF
CDR3 DNA: TGTGCCAGCAGCCCCCTGCAACAGGGGAGCGAGCAGTACTTC

D gene: TRBD2
clone size: .
J gene: TRBJ2-7
V gene: TRBV6-6
CDR3 protein: CASSSSGRTYEQYF
CDR3 DNA: TGTGCCAGCAGTTCCAGCGGGAGAACCTACGAGCAGTACTTC

D gene: TRBD2
clone size: .
J gene: TRBJ2-3
V gene: TRBV7-2
CDR3 protein: CASSLASGGSDTQYF
CDR3 DNA: TGTGCCAGCAGCTTAGCTAGCGGGGGGTCAGATACGCAGTATTTT

D gene: .
clone size: .
J gene: TRBJ2-5
V gene: TRBV9
CDR3 protein: CASSLGGSNQETQYF
CDR3 DNA: TGTGCCAGCAGCTTAGGGGGGTCAAACCAAGAGACCCAGTACTTC

D gene: .
clone size: few
J gene: TRBJ2-2
V gene: TRBV14
CDR3 protein: CASSQVFGSGGAGELFF
CDR3 DNA: TGTGCCAGCAGCCAGGTCTTCGGATCAGGTGGTGCCGGGGAGCTGTTTTTT

D gene: .
clone size: few
J gene: TRBJ1-2
V gene: TRBV7-9
CDR3 protein: CASSLRVANGYTF
CDR3 DNA: TGTGCCAGCAGCCTCCGGGTAGCGAATGGCTACACCTTC

D gene: .
clone size: .
J gene: TRBJ1-6
V gene: TRBV7-3
CDR3 protein: CASSPRLHSSPLHF
CDR3 DNA: TGTGCCAGCAGCCCCCGGCTCCATAGTTCACCCCTCCACTTT

D gene: .
clone size: once
J gene: TRBJ1-1
V gene: TRBV10-3
CDR3 protein: CAISGLIGDDTEAFF
CDR3 DNA: TGTGCCATCAGTGGCCTTATCGGGGATGACACTGAAGCTTTCTTT

D gene: .
clone size: .
J gene: TRBJ2-1
V gene: TRBV18
CDR3 protein: CASSPPNREGNEQFF
CDR3 DNA: TGTGCCAGCTCACCACCCAACAGGGAGGGTAATGAGCAGTTCTTC

D gene: TRBD1
clone size: .
J gene: TRBJ2-1
V gene: TRBV5-1
CDR3 protein: CASSTNRGVEQFF
CDR3 DNA: TGCGCCAGCAGCACAAACAGGGGCGTCGAGCAGTTCTTC

D gene: TRBD2
clone size: few
J gene: TRBJ2-1
V gene: TRBV12-3/TRBV12-4
CDR3 protein: CASKGETSGRYNEQFF
CDR3 DNA: TGTGCCAGCAAAGGCGAGACTAGCGGGAGATACAATGAGCAGTTCTTC

D gene: TRBD1
clone size: .
J gene: TRBJ2-1
V gene: TRBV24-1
CDR3 protein: CATSRARTGGNEQFF
CDR3 DNA: TGTGCCACCAGCCGTGCCCGAACAGGGGGCAATGAGCAGTTCTTC

D gene: TRBD1
clone size: many
J gene: TRBJ2-1
V gene: TRBV5-1
CDR3 protein: CASSLGGLNEQFF
CDR3 DNA: TGTGCCAGCAGCTTAGGGGGCCTCAATGAGCAGTTCTTC

D gene: TRBD1
clone size: .
J gene: TRBJ1-5
V gene: TRBV7-9
CDR3 protein: CASSLGGVGQDNQPQHF
CDR3 DNA: TGTGCCAGCAGCTTAGGTGGGGTGGGACAGGACAATCAGCCCCAGCATTTT

D gene: .
clone size: .
J gene: TRBJ2-7
V gene: TRBV28
CDR3 protein: CASSLFGLSEVSYEQYF
CDR3 DNA: TGTGCCAGCAGTTTATTTGGGCTTTCTGAGGTTTCCTACGAGCAGTACTTC

D gene: TRBD2
clone size: .
J gene: TRBJ2-7
V gene: TRBV2
CDR3 protein: CASNLLGGGHEYEQYF
CDR3 DNA: TGTGCCAGCAACTTACTCGGGGGGGGCCACGAGTACGAGCAGTACTTC

D gene: TRBD1
clone size: .
J gene: TRBJ1-1
V gene: TRBV20-1
CDR3 protein: CSAAPPGTGVYTEAFF
CDR3 DNA: TGCAGTGCTGCCCCGCCGGGGACAGGGGTTTACACTGAAGCTTTCTTT

D gene: TRBD2
clone size: .
J gene: TRBJ2-3
V gene: TRBV10-3
CDR3 protein: CAISDLRASGARTDTQYF
CDR3 DNA: TGTGCCATCAGTGATTTAAGGGCTAGCGGGGCGCGCACAGATACGCAGTATTTT

D gene: .
clone size: .
J gene: TRBJ2-7
V gene: TRBV20-1
CDR3 protein: CSARGGRQINSYEQYF
CDR3 DNA: TGCAGTGCTAGGGGGGGCCGCCAAATAAACTCCTACGAGCAGTACTTC

D gene: .
clone size: .
J gene: TRBJ2-3
V gene: TRBV12-3/TRBV12-4
CDR3 protein: CASSPRSGIGDTASTDTQYF
CDR3 DNA: TGTGCCAGCAGCCCTCGAAGTGGGATAGGGGACACCGCTAGCACAGATACGCAGTATTTT

D gene: TRBD1
clone size: .
J gene: TRBJ2-7
V gene: TRBV4-1
CDR3 protein: CASSLRSRTGAEQYF
CDR3 DNA: TGCGCCAGCAGCCTCCGCAGCCGGACAGGTGCCGAGCAGTACTTC

D gene: TRBD2
clone size: .
J gene: TRBJ2-3
V gene: TRBV12-3/TRBV12-4
CDR3 protein: CASRHSGGTNTQYF
CDR3 DNA: TGTGCCAGCAGGCATAGCGGGGGGACGAATACGCAGTATTTT

D gene: TRBD1
clone size: .
J gene: TRBJ2-7
V gene: TRBV9
CDR3 protein: CASSLRGRDSYEQYF
CDR3 DNA: TGTGCCAGCAGCCTTCGAGGTCGGGACAGCTACGAGCAGTACTTC

D gene: .
clone size: many
J gene: TRBJ2-5
V gene: TRBV29-1
CDR3 protein: CSVSRSGQQETQYF
CDR3 DNA: TGCAGCGTTTCACGCTCAGGGCAGCAAGAGACCCAGTACTTC

D gene: TRBD2
clone size: .
J gene: TRBJ2-7
V gene: TRBV5-1
CDR3 protein: CASSFTTGLAASEQYF
CDR3 DNA: TGCGCCAGCAGCTTCACTACTGGGCTAGCGGCCAGCGAGCAGTACTTC

D gene: .
clone size: .
J gene: TRBJ2-7
V gene: TRBV29-1
CDR3 protein: CSVEGPGFHDLPYEQYF
CDR3 DNA: TGCAGCGTTGAAGGACCAGGGTTCCATGACCTCCCCTACGAGCAGTACTTC

D gene: .
clone size: few
J gene: TRBJ2-3
V gene: TRBV2
CDR3 protein: CASSDPPSSTDTQYF
CDR3 DNA: TGTGCCAGCAGTGATCCCCCCTCTAGCACAGATACGCAGTATTTT

D gene: .
clone size: .
J gene: TRBJ1-4
V gene: TRBV6-2/TRBV6-3
CDR3 protein: CASSYLRERGEKLFF
CDR3 DNA: TGTGCCAGCAGTTATCTACGGGAAAGGGGCGAAAAACTGTTTTTT

D gene: TRBD2
clone size: .
J gene: TRBJ2-1
V gene: TRBV5-6
CDR3 protein: CASSFGRGGFYNEQFF
CDR3 DNA: TGTGCCAGCAGCTTTGGGAGGGGTGGTTTCTACAATGAGCAGTTCTTC